One and the same sample provided the 24 T cell receptor beta chains below, sequenced in a study of shared clonotypes between healthy human individuals. Clones were sequenced by immunoSEQ multiplex PCR, and TCRdb holds only the in-frame ones, with some missing. This sample has 2 million to 2.5 million clones, with more than 85% found just once. The specimen sequenced was naive CD4+ T cells from PBMCs. Subset reported: CD45RA+ positively selected. Receptors were obtained from a man between 18 and 29 years old in good health. Some clones in this sample may be carry-over from other donors' samples.

The gene calls are TRBV11-3 and TRBJ2-5; the match to TRBD1 covers 8 bases. Unmatched junction bases numbered 5, after V lost 1 base and J lost 4 bases. CDR1 and CDR2 (germline): SGHNT, YENEEA. The CDR3 is 15 amino acids. In nucleotides, the CDR3 is TGTGCCAGCAGCTTAGCCTACGGGACAGGAGAGACCCAGTACTTC. Its translation: CASSLAYGTGETQYF.

The V call is TRBV7-6, the J call TRBJ2-1, with 8 positions matching TRBD2. Trimming cost V 2 bases and J 7 bases; bases outside gene matches: 13. There are 17 residues in the CDR3. Germline V CDR1 and CDR2: SGHVS, FNYEAQ. The CDR3 spells CASSLPPREARTNEQFF. The DNA for the CDR3 is TGTGCCAGCAGCTTACCTCCGCGGGAGGCTAGGACGAATGAGCAGTTCTTC.

The chain joins TRBV7-8 to TRBJ1-5; 9 bases are a match to TRBD1. The J segment lost 5 bases and the V segment lost 3 bases, leaving 17 bases of the junction unmatched. Germline CDR1 and CDR2: SGHVS and FQNEAQ. The CDR3 runs 19 residues. The CDR3 bases are TGTGCCAGCAGCTTTTCGTACAGGGGGCGATTTAGTCAATATCAGCCCCAGCATTTT. This translates into CASSFSYRGRFSQYQPQHF. Together with reference TRBV7-8 and TRBJ1-5, the CDR3 gives the full variable domain: GAGVSQSPRYKVAKRGQDVALRCDPISGHVSLFWYQQALGQGPEFLTYFQNEAQLDKSGLPSDRFFAERPEGSVSTLKIQRTQQEDSAVYLCASSFSYRGRFSQYQPQHFGDGTRLSIL.

V and J are TRBV10-1 and TRBJ1-2; D not certain. The ends were cut back, 4 bases at V and 4 bases at J, with 10 bases in the middle. The CDR3 totals 13 residues. Germline V gene sequence: CDR1 WNHNN, CDR2 SYGVQD (reference sequence). CDR3: CASSAGFGYGYTF. The CDR3 DNA is TGCGCCAGCAGTGCGGGGTTCGGCTATGGCTACACCTTC.

J is TRBJ2-7 and V is TRBV7-3; D possibly uses TRBD1 or TRBD2 (5 bases each). Germline-derived CDR1 and CDR2 are SGHTA and FQGTGA. The CDR3 is 15 residues long. V lost 2 bases to trimming and J lost 4 bases, with 15 bases between them. The CDR3 is CASSLLPGPTYEQYF. DNA of the CDR3: TGTGCCAGCAGCTTATTACCGGGGCCGACTTACGAGCAGTACTTC.

V usage is TRBV28 and J usage is TRBJ1-5, with a possible D match to TRBD1 (5 bases). The V end lost 9 bases, the J end lost 0 bases, and 18 bases lay between the germline ends. In germline, CDR1 is MDHEN, CDR2 SYDVKM. The length of the CDR3 is 16 residues. The chain's CDR3 is CASIRPETASNQPQHF. The CDR3 nucleotides are TGTGCCAGTATAAGACCCGAGACAGCTAGCAATCAGCCCCAGCATTTT.

The V gene is TRBV12-5, the J gene TRBJ2-1, with 12 bases fitting TRBD2. CDR1 LGHNT and CDR2 FRNRAP come from the germline V gene. Trimming at V came to 1 base and at J to 9 bases, leaving 4 bases not matched to a gene. The CDR3 is made up of 15 amino acids. DNA of the CDR3: TGTGCTAGTGGTTTGGGACTAGCGGGAGTGGGTGAGCAGTTCTTC. Its translation is CASGLGLAGVGEQFF. Variable domain in full (rest from reference TRBV12-5 and TRBJ2-1): DARVTQTPRHKVTEMGQEVTMRCQPILGHNTVFWYRQTMMQGLELLAYFRNRAPLDDSGMPKDRFSAEMPDATLATLKIQPSEPRDSAVYFCASGLGLAGVGEQFFGPGTRLTVL.

This chain connects TRBV4-2 to TRBJ2-1; 8 bases fit TRBD2. The V and J ends lost 0 bases and 5 bases, in that order; junction bases with no gene match: 3. This CDR3 spans 15 amino acids. Germline V lookup: CDR1 LGHNA, CDR2 YNFKEQ. The CDR3 spells CASSQDGRADNEQFF. CDR3 nucleotides: TGTGCCAGCAGCCAAGACGGGAGGGCCGACAATGAGCAGTTCTTC.

V is TRBV6-1 and J is TRBJ1-2; D uncertain. CDR1 and CDR2 from the germline V gene are MNHNS and SASEGT. CDR3 length: 12 amino acids. With 5 bases removed from V and 4 bases from J, the gap between germline ends came to 8 bases. CDR3: CASSINGYGYTF. DNA of the CDR3: TGTGCCAGCAGTATAAACGGCTATGGCTACACCTTC.

The rearrangement links TRBV5-1 to TRBJ2-5; the D is unclear. CDR3 length: 13 residues. Deletions cut 5 bases from V and 5 bases from J, with 13 bases between. Germline CDR1 SGHRS, CDR2 YFSETQ. CDR3 sequence (DNA): TGCGCCAGCAGTAGGCAGGATGGGGAGACCCAGTACTTC. Translated, it gives CASSRQDGETQYF.

The genes are TRBV2 and TRBJ2-3; TRBD1 agrees at 9 bases. J gave up 0 bases and V 6 bases, and 4 bases lay outside the gene matches. Germline V gene lookup returns CDR1 SNHLY and CDR2 FYNNEI. This CDR3 is 15 amino acids long. CDR3 sequence reads: CASSAGQGSTDTQYF. In DNA form, the CDR3 reads TGTGCCAGCAGCGCCGGACAGGGGAGCACAGATACGCAGTATTTT.

The CDR3 loop reads CASSLAVVPGNTEAFF. The DNA of the CDR3 is TGCGCCAGCAGCTTGGCTGTAGTGCCAGGGAACACTGAAGCTTTCTTT. V is TRBV5-1 and J is TRBJ1-1; D not resolved. CDR1 and CDR2 (germline): SGHRS, YFSETQ. V gave up 0 bases and J gave up 1 base, with 13 bases separating them. The CDR3 loop spans 16 amino acids.

The V and J genes are TRBV4-2 and TRBJ2-1, with D perhaps TRBD2 (5 bases). The CDR3 is 17 residues long. V lost 0 bases to trimming and J lost 0 bases, with 12 bases between them. CDR1 LGHNA and CDR2 YNFKEQ come from the germline V gene. CDR3 amino acids: CASSQDEFGDSYNEQFF. The CDR3, as DNA: TGTGCCAGCAGCCAAGATGAATTCGGGGACTCCTACAATGAGCAGTTCTTC.

The chain has TRBV10-3 and TRBJ2-3, with D possibly being TRBD1 or TRBD2 (6 bases each). Germline V CDR1 and CDR2: ENHRY, SYGVKD. V was trimmed by 3 bases and J by 10 bases, leaving 17 bases between them. This CDR3 is 14 amino acids long. CDR3 region: CAISDYVGGGAQYF. The CDR3 region has the DNA TGTGCCATCAGTGACTACGTGGGGGGCGGGGCGCAGTATTTT.

The chain couples TRBV11-3 to TRBJ2-3, with TRBD2 identical over 8 bases. V shed 5 bases, J shed 3 bases, and the junction held 7 bases outside the gene matches. The CDR3 extends over 15 amino acids. Germline V lookup: CDR1 SGHNT, CDR2 YENEEA. The CDR3 coding sequence is TGTGCCAGCAGCCCTACGGGAGGGCCAACAGATACGCAGTATTTT. This translates into CASSPTGGPTDTQYF.

The chain couples TRBV28 to TRBJ2-7, with 7 bases identical to TRBD1. V dropped 2 bases and J dropped 2; count of bases not matched to a gene: 12. This CDR3 is 17 amino acids long. Looked up from germline, CDR1 is MDHEN and CDR2 is SYDVKM. The CDR3 spells CASSLNVGGGLTYEQYF. CDR3 nucleotides: TGTGCCAGCAGTTTAAACGTAGGGGGCGGGCTAACCTACGAGCAGTACTTC.

This clone occurred once. The V call is TRBV5-1, the J call TRBJ2-5; TRBD1 matches at 9 bases. Germline V lookup: CDR1 SGHRS, CDR2 YFSETQ. V dropped 6 bases and J dropped 5; count of bases not matched to a gene: 2. The CDR3 consists of 12 residues. CDR3 in amino acids: CASTDRGETQYF. DNA of the CDR3: TGCGCCAGCACCGACAGGGGGGAGACCCAGTACTTC.

Comments on this clone: Other DNA sequences in this specimen translate into the identical CDR3. The chain couples TRBV18 to TRBJ2-7, with TRBD2 identical over 9 bases. Trimming cost V 2 bases and J 2 bases; bases outside gene matches: 4. The CDR3 extends over 15 amino acids. Germline V gives CDR1 KGHSH, CDR2 LQKENI. CDR3 loop: CASSPGLAGTYEQYF. The DNA for the CDR3 is TGTGCCAGCTCACCAGGGCTAGCGGGAACCTACGAGCAGTACTTC.

The J gene is TRBJ2-3, the V gene TRBV5-4; D tentatively reads TRBD1 or TRBD2 (5 bases each). The CDR3 is 16 residues long. Germline CDR1 SGHNT, CDR2 YYREEE (reference sequence). V lost 1 base, J lost 3 bases, and 15 bases lay in between. In nucleotides, the CDR3 is TGTGCCAGCAGCTTGCTCCTGGGACCGCAGACAGATACGCAGTATTTT. Protein: CASSLLLGPQTDTQYF.

This clone was seen a handful of times. This chain links TRBV27 with TRBJ2-5; 9 bases agree with TRBD2. The CDR3 has 15 residues. CDR1 MNHEY and CDR2 SMNVEV come from the germline V gene (reference sequence). V dropped 6 bases and J dropped 5; count of bases not matched to a gene: 10. In DNA, the CDR3 is TGTGCCAGCAGCATTAGCGGGAGTTTTTGGGAGACCCAGTACTTC. It is translated as CASSISGSFWETQYF.

The CDR3 DNA reads TGTGCCAGTAGTAGACTCTATGGCTACACCTTC. It codes for CASSRLYGYTF. This chain joins TRBV19 and TRBJ1-2; no firm D call. V was shortened by 4 bases and J by 4 bases, with 4 bases between the two germline ends. The CDR3 length is 11 residues. Germline loops: CDR1 LNHDA, CDR2 SQIVND (reference sequence).

The V call is TRBV6-6, the J call TRBJ2-1; 7 bases match TRBD2. This CDR3 region has 16 residues. Germline CDR1 and CDR2: MNHNY and SVGAGI (reference sequence). J gave up 4 bases and V 0 bases, and 6 bases lay outside the gene matches. DNA of the CDR3: TGTGCCAGCAGTTACTCGCGCGGGGGAGGGTACAATGAGCAGTTCTTC. It encodes CASSYSRGGGYNEQFF.

This clone appeared a single time. This chain links TRBV30 with TRBJ2-5; D is possibly TRBD1 (5 bases). The CDR3 sequence is 12 residues long. Germline V CDR1 and CDR2: GTSNPN, SVGIG (reference sequence). V lost 0 bases, J lost 9 bases, and 11 bases lay in between. This CDR3 is CAWSVWGPAQYF. For the CDR3, the DNA is TGTGCCTGGAGTGTCTGGGGCCCGGCCCAGTACTTC.

The chain combines TRBV2 with TRBJ1-1; the D is unclear. CDR1 and CDR2 (germline): SNHLY, FYNNEI. Deletions cut 2 bases from V and 7 bases from J, with 14 bases between. This CDR3 has 14 residues. Written as DNA, the CDR3 is TGTGCCAGCAGTGAATGGAGGCAAACTGGTGAAGCTTTCTTT. This sequence encodes CASSEWRQTGEAFF.